This passage covers 10 T cell receptor beta chains from one sample sequenced in a study of shared clonotypes between healthy human individuals. Using immunoSEQ multiplex PCR, the repertoire was profiled, and TCRdb retains in-frame clones only, with some absent. Counted here are 2 million to 2.5 million clones, more than 90% occurring once; the ten biggest clones make up approximately 0.13%. Input material: naive CD4+ T cells sorted from blood. Sample subset: CD45RA+ positively selected. The receptors were gathered from a man younger than 35 in good health.

The rearrangement links TRBV5-4 to TRBJ2-7; D remains unclear. V dropped 4 bases and J dropped 5 bases, with 13 bases sitting between them. The CDR3 loop spans 13 amino acids. Per the germline V gene, CDR1 is SGHNT and CDR2 is YYREEE (reference sequence). The CDR3 sequence: CASSVQSGNEQYF. Here the CDR3 DNA reads TGTGCCAGCAGCGTACAGTCCGGCAACGAGCAGTACTTC. The variable domain in full, completed from reference TRBV5-4 and TRBJ2-7, reads ETGVTQSPTHLIKTRGQQVTLRCSSQSGHNTVSWYQQALGQGPQFIFQYYREEENGRGNFPPRFSGLQFPNYSSELNVNALELDDSALYLCASSVQSGNEQYFGPGTRLTVT.

The chain carries TRBV29-1 and TRBJ2-1, with D unclear. The CDR3 loop spans 11 amino acids. Trimming removed 2 bases from V and 5 bases from J, with 4 bases in between. Germline V gene lookup returns CDR1 SQVTM and CDR2 ANQGSEA. CDR3 amino acids: CSVEPNNEQFF. DNA of the CDR3: TGCAGCGTTGAACCCAACAATGAGCAGTTCTTC.

The V call is TRBV7-2, the J call TRBJ1-1, with 8 bases fitting TRBD1. CDR1 is SGHTA and CDR2 is FQGNSA in the germline V gene. CDR3 length equals 14 residues. Trimming at V came to 5 bases and at J to 5 bases, leaving 7 bases not matched to a gene. CDR3 region: CASSRGQGGTEAFF. The CDR3 DNA sequence: TGTGCCAGCAGCCGCGGACAGGGAGGGACTGAAGCTTTCTTT.

The chain combines TRBV6-6 with TRBJ1-1, with 7 positions matching TRBD1. Looked up from germline, CDR1 is MNHNY and CDR2 is SVGAGI (reference sequence). The CDR3 is made up of 14 amino acids. Trimming took 4 bases from V and 4 from J; bases not matched to a gene: 6. CDR3 in amino acids: CASSSNRGLTEAFF. The CDR3 bases are TGTGCCAGCAGTTCAAACAGGGGACTCACTGAAGCTTTCTTT.

Only one count was recorded for this clone. This rearrangement joins TRBV7-2 to TRBJ2-2; 11 positions agree with TRBD2. V was clipped by 4 bases and J by 4 bases; unmatched bases: 2. Per germline, CDR1 SGHTA and CDR2 FQGNSA. The CDR3 loop spans 15 amino acids. The CDR3 loop is CASSWGLAVTGELFF. The CDR3 region has the DNA TGTGCCAGCAGCTGGGGACTAGCGGTCACCGGGGAGCTGTTTTTT.

This clone was found a few times. The chain has TRBV7-9 and TRBJ1-3; perhaps TRBD1 as D (5 bases). This CDR3 has 16 amino acids. The germline gives CDR1 SEHNR, CDR2 FQNEAQ (reference sequence). The V end was cut by 7 bases, the J end by 0 bases, with 16 bases between. CDR3 sequence (DNA): TGTGCCAGCACCAGCGGTGGGGGGACCTCTGGAAACACCATATATTTT. Its protein is CASTSGGGTSGNTIYF.

The chain links TRBV7-2 to TRBJ2-5; 11 bases map to TRBD2. CDR1 and CDR2 from the germline V gene are SGHTA and FQGNSA. J lost 6 bases, V lost 0 bases, and 6 bases had no gene match. The CDR3 consists of 16 residues. CDR3: CASSLALAGEAKTQYF. As DNA, the CDR3 is TGTGCCAGCAGCTTAGCACTAGCGGGAGAGGCGAAGACCCAGTACTTC.

The chain joins TRBV6-5 to TRBJ2-5, with D perhaps TRBD2 (6 bases). The germline CDR1 and CDR2 sequences are MNHEY and SVGAGI. Trimming took 0 bases from V and 5 from J, leaving 16 bases between them. This CDR3 has 16 amino acids. CDR3 residues: CASSYSVLRGGETQYF. In DNA, the CDR3 is TGTGCCAGCAGTTACTCGGTCTTGCGGGGAGGTGAGACCCAGTACTTC.

The chain combines TRBV7-3 with TRBJ1-1, with a possible D match to TRBD1 (5 bases). V shed 5 bases and J shed 1 base, with 11 bases lying between them. Per the germline V gene, CDR1 is SGHTA and CDR2 is FQGTGA. The CDR3 runs 14 residues. CDR3 region: CASSPSGPNTEAFF. The CDR3 coding sequence is TGTGCCAGCAGCCCCTCAGGGCCGAACACTGAAGCTTTCTTT.

This clone was seen only once. The chain recombines TRBV10-2 with TRBJ2-2; TRBD1 matches at 7 bases. CDR3 length: 14 residues. Germline V gene sequence: CDR1 WSHSY, CDR2 SAAADI. Trimming at V came to 6 bases and at J to 2 bases, leaving 3 bases not matched to a gene. The CDR3 DNA is TGCGCCAGCAGGGACAGGACTAACACCGGGGAGCTGTTTTTT. Translating it yields CASRDRTNTGELFF.